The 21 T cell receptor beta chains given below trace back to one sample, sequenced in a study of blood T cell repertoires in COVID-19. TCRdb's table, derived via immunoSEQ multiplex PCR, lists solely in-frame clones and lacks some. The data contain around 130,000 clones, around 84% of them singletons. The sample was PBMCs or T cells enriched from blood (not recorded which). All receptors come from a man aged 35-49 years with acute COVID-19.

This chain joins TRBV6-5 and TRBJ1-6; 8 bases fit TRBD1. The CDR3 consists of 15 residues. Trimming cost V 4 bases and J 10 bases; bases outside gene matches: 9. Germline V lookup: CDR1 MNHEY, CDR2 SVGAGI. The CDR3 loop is CASSSSDRAASPLHF. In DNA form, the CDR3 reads TGTGCCAGCAGTTCCTCGGACAGGGCCGCCTCACCCCTCCACTTT.

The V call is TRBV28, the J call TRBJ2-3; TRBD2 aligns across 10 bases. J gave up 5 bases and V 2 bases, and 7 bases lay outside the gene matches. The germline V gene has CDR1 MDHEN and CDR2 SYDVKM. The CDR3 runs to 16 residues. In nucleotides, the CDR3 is TGTGCCAGCAGTTTACCCCTAGCGGGAGCAGGAGATACGCAGTATTTT. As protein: CASSLPLAGAGDTQYF.

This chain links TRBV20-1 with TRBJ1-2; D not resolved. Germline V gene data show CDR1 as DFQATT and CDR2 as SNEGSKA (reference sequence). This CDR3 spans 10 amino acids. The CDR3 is CTSGRDGYTF. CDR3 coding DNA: TGCACCAGCGGGAGGGATGGCTACACCTTC.

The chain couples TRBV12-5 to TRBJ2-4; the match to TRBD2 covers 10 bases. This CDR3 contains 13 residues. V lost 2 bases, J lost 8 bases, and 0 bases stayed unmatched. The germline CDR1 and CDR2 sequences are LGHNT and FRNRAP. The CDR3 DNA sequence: TGTGCTAGTGGTTTGACTAGCGGGGACATTCAGTACTTC. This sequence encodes CASGLTSGDIQYF.

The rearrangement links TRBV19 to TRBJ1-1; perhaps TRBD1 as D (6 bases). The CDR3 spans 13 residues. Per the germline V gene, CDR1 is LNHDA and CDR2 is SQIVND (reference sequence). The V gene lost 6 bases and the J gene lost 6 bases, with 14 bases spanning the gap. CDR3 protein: CASRLQGWAEAFF. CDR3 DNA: TGTGCCAGTAGGTTACAGGGTTGGGCTGAAGCTTTCTTT. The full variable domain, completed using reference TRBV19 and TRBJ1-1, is DGGITQSPKYLFRKEGQNVTLSCEQNLNHDAMYWYRQDPGQGLRLIYYSQIVNDFQKGDIAEGYSVSREKKESFPLTVTSAQKNPTAFYLCASRLQGWAEAFFGQGTRLTVV.

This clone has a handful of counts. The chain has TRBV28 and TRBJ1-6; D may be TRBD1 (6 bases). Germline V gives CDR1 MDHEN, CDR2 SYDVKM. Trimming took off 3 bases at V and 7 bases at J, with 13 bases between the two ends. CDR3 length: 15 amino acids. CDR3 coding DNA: TGTGCCAGCAGTTTTGGTGACAGGTCCAATTCACCCCTCCACTTT. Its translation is CASSFGDRSNSPLHF.

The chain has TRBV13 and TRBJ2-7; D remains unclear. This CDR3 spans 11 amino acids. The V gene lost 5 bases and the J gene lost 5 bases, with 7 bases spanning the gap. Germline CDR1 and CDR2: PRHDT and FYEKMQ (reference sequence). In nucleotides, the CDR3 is TGTGCCAGCAGCCTATACCACGAGCAGTACTTC. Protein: CASSLYHEQYF.

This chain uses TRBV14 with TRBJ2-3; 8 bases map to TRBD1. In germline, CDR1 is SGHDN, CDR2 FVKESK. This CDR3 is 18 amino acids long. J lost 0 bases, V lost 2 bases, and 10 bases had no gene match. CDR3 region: CASSQYLQGAMSTDTQYF. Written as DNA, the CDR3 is TGTGCCAGCAGCCAATACTTGCAGGGGGCTATGAGCACAGATACGCAGTATTTT.

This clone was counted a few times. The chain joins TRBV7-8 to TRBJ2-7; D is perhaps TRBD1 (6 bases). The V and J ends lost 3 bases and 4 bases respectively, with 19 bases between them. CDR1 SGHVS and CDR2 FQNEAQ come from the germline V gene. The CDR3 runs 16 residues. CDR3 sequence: CASSFIKTGLGYEQYF. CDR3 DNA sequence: TGTGCCAGCAGCTTTATTAAAACAGGGTTGGGGTACGAGCAGTACTTC. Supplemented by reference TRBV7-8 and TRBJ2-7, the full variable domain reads GAGVSQSPRYKVAKRGQDVALRCDPISGHVSLFWYQQALGQGPEFLTYFQNEAQLDKSGLPSDRFFAERPEGSVSTLKIQRTQQEDSAVYLCASSFIKTGLGYEQYFGPGTRLTVT.

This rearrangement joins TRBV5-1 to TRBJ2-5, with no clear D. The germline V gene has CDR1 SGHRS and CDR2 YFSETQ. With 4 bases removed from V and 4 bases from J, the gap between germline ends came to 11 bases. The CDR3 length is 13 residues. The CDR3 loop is CASSAGHRETQYF. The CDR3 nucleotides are TGCGCCAGCAGCGCCGGCCACAGAGAGACCCAGTACTTC.

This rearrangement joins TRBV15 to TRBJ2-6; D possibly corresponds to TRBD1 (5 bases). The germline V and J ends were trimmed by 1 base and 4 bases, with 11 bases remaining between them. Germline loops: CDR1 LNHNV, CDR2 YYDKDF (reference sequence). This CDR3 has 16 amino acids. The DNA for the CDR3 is TGTGCCACCAGCAGAGCAGGGTCCGCAGGGGCCAACGTCCTGACTTTC. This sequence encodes CATSRAGSAGANVLTF. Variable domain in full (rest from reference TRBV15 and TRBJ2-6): DAMVIQNPRYQVTQFGKPVTLSCSQTLNHNVMYWYQQKSSQAPKLLFHYYDKDFNNEADTPDNFQSRRPNTSFCFLDIRSPGLGDTAMYLCATSRAGSAGANVLTFGAGSRLTVL.

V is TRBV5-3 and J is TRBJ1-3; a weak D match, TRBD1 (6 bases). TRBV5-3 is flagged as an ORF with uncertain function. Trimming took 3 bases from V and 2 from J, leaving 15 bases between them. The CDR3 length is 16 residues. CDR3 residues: CARSYHGGLTGNTIYF. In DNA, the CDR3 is TGTGCCAGAAGCTATCACGGGGGGCTTACTGGAAACACCATATATTTT.

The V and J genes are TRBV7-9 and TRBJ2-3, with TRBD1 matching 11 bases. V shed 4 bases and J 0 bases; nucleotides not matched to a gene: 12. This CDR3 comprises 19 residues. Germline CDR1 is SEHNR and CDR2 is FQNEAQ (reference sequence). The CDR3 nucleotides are TGTGCCAGCAGCTCGCGGACAGGGGGCGCTTCGAAGAGCACAGATACGCAGTATTTT. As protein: CASSSRTGGASKSTDTQYF.

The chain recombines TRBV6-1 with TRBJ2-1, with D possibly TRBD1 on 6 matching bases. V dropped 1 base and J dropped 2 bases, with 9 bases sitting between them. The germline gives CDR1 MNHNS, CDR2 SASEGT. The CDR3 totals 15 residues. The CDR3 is CASSEVGQTYNEQFF. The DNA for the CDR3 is TGTGCCAGCAGTGAAGTTGGACAGACCTACAATGAGCAGTTCTTC.

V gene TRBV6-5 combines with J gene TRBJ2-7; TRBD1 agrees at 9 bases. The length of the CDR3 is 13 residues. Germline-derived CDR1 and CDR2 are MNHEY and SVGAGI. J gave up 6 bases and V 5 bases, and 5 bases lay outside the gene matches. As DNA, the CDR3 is TGTGCCAGCAGTACTCACAGGGGGCGCGAGCAGTACTTC. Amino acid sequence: CASSTHRGREQYF.

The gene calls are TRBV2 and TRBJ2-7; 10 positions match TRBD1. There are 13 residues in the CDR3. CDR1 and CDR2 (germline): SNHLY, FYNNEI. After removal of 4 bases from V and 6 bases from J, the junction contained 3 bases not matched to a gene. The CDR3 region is CASSGGTGVEQYF. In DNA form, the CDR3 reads TGTGCCAGCAGTGGAGGGACAGGGGTCGAGCAGTACTTC.

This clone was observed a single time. This chain's CDR3 is CASSTGQGYNSPLHF. CDR3 in DNA: TGCGCCAGCAGCACGGGACAGGGTTATAATTCACCCCTCCACTTT. The chain combines TRBV5-1 with TRBJ1-6; 9 nucleotides align to TRBD1. CDR3 size: 15 residues. The J segment lost 4 bases and the V segment lost 4 bases, leaving 3 bases of the junction unmatched. Germline V CDR1 and CDR2: SGHRS, YFSETQ.

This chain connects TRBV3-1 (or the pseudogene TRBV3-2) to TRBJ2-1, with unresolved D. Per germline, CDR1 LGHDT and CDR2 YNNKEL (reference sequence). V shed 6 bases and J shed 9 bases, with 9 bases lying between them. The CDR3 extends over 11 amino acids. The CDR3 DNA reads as TGTGCCAGCAGTCTAGAAGGTGAGCAGTTCTTC. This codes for CASSLEGEQFF.

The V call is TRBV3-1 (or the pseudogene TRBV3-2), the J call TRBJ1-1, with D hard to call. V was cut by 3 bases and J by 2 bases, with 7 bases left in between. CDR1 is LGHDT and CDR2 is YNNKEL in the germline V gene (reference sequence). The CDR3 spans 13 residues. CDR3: CASSHPLNTEAFF. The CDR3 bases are TGTGCCAGCAGCCATCCACTTAACACTGAAGCTTTCTTT.

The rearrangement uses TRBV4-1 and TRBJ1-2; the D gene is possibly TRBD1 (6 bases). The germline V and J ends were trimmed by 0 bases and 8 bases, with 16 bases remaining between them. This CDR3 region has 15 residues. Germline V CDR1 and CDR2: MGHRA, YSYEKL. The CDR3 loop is CASSQEFTGMHGYTF. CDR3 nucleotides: TGCGCCAGCAGCCAAGAATTTACAGGGATGCACGGCTACACCTTC.

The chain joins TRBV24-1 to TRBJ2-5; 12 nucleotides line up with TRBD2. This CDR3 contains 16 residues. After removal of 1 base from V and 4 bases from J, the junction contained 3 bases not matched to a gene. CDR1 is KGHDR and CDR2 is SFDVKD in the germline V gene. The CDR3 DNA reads TGTGCCACCAGTGATTTAGCTAGCGGGGGGGCAGAGACCCAGTACTTC. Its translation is CATSDLASGGAETQYF.